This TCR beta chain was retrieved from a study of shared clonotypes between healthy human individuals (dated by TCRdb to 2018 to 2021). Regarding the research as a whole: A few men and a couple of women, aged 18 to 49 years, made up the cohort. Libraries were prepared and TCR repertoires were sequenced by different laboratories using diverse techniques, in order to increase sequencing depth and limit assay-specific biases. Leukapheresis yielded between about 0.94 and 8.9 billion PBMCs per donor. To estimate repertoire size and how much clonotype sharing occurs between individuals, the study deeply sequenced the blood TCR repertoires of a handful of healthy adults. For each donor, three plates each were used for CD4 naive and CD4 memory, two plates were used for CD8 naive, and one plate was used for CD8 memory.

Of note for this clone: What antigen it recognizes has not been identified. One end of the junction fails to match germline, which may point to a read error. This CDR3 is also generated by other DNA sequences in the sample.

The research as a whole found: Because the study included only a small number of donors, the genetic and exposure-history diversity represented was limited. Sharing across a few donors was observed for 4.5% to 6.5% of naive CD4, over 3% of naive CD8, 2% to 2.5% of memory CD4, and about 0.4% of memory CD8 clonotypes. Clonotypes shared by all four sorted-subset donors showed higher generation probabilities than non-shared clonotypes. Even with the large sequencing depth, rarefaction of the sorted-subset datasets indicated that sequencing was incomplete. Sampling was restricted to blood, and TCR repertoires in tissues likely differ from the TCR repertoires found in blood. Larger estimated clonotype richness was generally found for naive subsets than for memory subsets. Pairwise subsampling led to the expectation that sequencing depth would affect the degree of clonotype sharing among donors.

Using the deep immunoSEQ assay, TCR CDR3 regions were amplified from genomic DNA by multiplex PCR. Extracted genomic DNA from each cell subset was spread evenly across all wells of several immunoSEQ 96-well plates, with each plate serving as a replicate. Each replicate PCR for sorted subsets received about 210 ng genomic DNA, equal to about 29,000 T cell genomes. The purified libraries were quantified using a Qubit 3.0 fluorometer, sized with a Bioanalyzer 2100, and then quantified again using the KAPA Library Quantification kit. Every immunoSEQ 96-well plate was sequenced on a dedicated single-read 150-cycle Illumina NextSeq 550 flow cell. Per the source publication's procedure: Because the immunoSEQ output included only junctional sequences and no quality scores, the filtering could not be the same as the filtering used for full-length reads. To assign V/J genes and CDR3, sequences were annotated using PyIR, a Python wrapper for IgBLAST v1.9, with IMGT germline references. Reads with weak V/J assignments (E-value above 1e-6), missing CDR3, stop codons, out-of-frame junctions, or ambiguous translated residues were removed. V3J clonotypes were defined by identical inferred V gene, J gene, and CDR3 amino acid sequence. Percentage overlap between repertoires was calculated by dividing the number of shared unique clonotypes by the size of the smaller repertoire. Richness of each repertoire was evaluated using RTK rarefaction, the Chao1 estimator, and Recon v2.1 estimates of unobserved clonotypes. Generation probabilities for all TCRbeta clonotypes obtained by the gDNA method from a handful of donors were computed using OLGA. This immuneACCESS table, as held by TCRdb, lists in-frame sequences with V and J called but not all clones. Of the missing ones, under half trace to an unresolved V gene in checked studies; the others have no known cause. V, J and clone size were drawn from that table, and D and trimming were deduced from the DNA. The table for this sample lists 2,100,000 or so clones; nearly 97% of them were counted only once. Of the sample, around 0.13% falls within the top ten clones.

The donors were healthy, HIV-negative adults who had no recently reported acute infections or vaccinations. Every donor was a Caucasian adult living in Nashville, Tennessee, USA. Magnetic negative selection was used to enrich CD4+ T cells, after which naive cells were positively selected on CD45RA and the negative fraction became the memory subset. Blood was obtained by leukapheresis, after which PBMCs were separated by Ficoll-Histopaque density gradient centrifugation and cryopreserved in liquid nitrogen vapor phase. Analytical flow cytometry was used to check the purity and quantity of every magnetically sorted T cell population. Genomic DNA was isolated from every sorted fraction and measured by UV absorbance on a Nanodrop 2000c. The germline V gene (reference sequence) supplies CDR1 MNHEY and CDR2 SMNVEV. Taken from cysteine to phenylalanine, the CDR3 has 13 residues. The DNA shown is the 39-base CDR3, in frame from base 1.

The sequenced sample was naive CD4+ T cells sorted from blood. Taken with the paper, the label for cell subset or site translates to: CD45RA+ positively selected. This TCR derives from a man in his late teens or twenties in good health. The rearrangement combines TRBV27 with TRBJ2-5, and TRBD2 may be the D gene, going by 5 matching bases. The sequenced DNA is TGCGGGGTAGGAGGAACATTCGGGGAGACCCAGTACTTC. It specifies CGVGGTFGETQYF.